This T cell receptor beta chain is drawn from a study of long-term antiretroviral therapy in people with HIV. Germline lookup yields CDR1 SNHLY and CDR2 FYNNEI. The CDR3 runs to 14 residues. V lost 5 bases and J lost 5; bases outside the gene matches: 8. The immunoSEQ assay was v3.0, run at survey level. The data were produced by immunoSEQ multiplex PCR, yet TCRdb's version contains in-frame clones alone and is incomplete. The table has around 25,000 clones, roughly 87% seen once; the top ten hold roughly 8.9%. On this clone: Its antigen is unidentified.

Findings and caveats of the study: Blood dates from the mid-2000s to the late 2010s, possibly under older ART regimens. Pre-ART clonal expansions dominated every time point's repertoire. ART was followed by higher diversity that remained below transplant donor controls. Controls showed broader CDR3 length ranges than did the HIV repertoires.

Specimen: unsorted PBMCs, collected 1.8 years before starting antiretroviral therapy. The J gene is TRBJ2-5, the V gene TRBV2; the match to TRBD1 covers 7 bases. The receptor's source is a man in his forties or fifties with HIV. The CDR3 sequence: CASSSQGVEETQYF. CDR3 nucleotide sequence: TGTGCCAGCAGTTCCCAGGGGGTTGAGGAGACCCAGTACTTC.